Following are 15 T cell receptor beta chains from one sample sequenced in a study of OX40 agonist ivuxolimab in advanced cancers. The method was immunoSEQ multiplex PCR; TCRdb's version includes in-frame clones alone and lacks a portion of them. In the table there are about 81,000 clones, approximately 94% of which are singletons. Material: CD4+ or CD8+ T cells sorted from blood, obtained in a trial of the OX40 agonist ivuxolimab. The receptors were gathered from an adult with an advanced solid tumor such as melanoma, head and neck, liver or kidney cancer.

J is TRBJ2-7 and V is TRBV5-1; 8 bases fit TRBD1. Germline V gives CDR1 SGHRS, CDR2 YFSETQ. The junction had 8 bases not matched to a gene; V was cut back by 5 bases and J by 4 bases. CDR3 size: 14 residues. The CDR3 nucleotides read TGCGCCAGCAGATCCGGGACAGGACAATACGAGCAGTACTTC. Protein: CASRSGTGQYEQYF.

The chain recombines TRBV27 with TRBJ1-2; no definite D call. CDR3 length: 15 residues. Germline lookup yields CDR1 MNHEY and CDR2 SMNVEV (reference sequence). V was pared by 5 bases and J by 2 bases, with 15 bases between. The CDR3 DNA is TGTGCCAGCAGTCCCTCCGGCACGACCAACTATGGCTACACCTTC. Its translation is CASSPSGTTNYGYTF.

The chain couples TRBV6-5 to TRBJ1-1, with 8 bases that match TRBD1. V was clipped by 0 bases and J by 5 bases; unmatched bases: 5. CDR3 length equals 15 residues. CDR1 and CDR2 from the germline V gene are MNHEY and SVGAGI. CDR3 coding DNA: TGTGCCAGCAGTTACTCACCAGGGGGCCGGACTGAAGCTTTCTTT. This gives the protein CASSYSPGGRTEAFF.

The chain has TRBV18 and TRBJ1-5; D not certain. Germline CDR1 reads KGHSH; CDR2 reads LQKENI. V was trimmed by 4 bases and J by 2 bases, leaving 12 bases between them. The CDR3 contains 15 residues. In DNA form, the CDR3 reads TGTGCCAGCTCACTGGACCCCCGTGGCAATCAGCCCCAGCATTTT. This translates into CASSLDPRGNQPQHF. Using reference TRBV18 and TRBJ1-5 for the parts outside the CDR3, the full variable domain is NAGVMQNPRHLVRRRGQEARLRCSPMKGHSHVYWYRQLPEEGLKFMVYLQKENIIDESGMPKERFSAEFPKEGPSILRIQQVVRGDSAAYFCASSLDPRGNQPQHFGDGTRLSIL.

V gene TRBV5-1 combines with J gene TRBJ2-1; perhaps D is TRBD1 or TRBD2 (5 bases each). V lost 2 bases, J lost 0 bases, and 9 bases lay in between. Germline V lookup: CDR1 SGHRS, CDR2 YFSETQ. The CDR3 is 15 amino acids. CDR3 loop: CASSLEGPSYNEQFF. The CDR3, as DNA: TGCGCCAGCAGCTTAGAGGGACCCTCCTACAATGAGCAGTTCTTC.

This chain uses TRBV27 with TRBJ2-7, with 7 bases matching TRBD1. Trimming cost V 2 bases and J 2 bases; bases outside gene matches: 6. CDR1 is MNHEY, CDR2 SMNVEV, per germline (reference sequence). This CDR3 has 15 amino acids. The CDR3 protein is CASSLDPQGAYEQYF. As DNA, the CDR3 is TGTGCCAGCAGTTTAGATCCCCAGGGGGCCTACGAGCAGTACTTC.

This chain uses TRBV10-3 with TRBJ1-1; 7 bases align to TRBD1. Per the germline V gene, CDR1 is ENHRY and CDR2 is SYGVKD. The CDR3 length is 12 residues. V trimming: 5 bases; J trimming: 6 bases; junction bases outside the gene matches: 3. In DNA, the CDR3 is TGTGCCATCAGTTCACAGGGGCCTGAAGCTTTCTTT. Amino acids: CAISSQGPEAFF.

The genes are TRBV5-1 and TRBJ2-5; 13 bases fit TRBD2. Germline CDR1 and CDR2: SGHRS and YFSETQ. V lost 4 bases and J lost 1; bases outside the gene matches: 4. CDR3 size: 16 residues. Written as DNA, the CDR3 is TGCGCCAGCAGCCTTCGACTAGCGGGGGGCCAAGAGACCCAGTACTTC. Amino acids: CASSLRLAGGQETQYF.

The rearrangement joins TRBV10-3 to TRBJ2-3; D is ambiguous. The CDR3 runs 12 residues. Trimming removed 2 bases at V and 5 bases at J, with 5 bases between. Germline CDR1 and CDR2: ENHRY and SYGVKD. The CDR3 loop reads CAISEPGDTQYF. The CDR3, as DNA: TGTGCCATCAGTGAGCCGGGAGATACGCAGTATTTT.

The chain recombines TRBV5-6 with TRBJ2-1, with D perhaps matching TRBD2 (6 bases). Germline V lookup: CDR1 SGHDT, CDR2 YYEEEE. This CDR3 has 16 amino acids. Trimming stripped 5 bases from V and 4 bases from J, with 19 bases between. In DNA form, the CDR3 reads TGTGCCAGCAGATCCGACCTCGGGGGATATTACAATGAGCAGTTCTTC. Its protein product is CASRSDLGGYYNEQFF.

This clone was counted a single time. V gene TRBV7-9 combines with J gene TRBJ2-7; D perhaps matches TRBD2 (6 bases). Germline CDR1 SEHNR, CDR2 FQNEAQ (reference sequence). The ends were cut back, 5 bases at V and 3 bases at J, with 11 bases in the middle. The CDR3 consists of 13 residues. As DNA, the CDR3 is TGTGCCAGCAGCCCGGGACTTATCTACGAGCAGTACTTC. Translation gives CASSPGLIYEQYF.

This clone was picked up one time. The CDR3 reads CASSPFSEPPFNEQFF. CDR3 sequence (DNA): TGTGCCAGCAGTCCATTTAGCGAGCCCCCTTTCAATGAGCAGTTCTTC. The chain links TRBV27 to TRBJ2-1; the D gene is possibly TRBD2 (5 bases). Germline CDR1 is MNHEY and CDR2 is SMNVEV (reference sequence). The CDR3 consists of 16 residues. The germline V and J ends were trimmed by 5 bases and 6 bases, with 20 bases remaining between them.

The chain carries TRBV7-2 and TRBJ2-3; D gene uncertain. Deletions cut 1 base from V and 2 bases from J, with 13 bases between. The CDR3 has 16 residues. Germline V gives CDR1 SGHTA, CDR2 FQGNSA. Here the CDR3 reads CASSLEVPPLTDTQYF. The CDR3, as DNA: TGTGCCAGCAGCTTAGAAGTTCCCCCTCTCACAGATACGCAGTATTTT.

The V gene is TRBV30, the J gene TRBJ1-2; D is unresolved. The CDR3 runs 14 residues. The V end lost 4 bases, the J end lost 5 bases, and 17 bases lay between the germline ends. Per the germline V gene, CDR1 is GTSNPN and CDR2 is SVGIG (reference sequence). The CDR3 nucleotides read TGTGCCTGGATCGGGCCCTACGAGGGATATGGCTACACCTTC. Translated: CAWIGPYEGYGYTF.

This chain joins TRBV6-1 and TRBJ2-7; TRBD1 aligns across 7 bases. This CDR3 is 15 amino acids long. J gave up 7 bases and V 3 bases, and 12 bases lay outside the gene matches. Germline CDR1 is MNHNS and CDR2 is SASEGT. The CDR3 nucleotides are TGTGCCAGCAGTGACCCCGGGACAGTTCGTCAGGAGCAGTACTTC. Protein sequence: CASSDPGTVRQEQYF.